Shown below are 14 T cell receptor beta chains from a single sample sequenced in a study of cytomegalovirus exposure and HLA in healthy donors. Primers included in the PCR were 60 Vbeta and 13 Jbeta primers. Assay: immunoSEQ multiplex PCR; the TCRdb copy retains only in-frame clones and omits some. The sample lists about 110,000 clones, over 75% occurring once. Sequencing was carried out using PBMCs. The receptors derive from a man in his sixties in good health and CMV-seronegative.

The chain recombines TRBV5-1 with TRBJ1-6, with D possibly matching TRBD1 (5 bases). CDR3 length: 14 amino acids. Germline V gene sequence: CDR1 SGHRS, CDR2 YFSETQ. Trimming removed 5 bases from V and 7 bases from J, with 13 bases in between. The CDR3 DNA is TGCGCCAGCAGTCTTTCGGGGGTAAATTCACCCCTCCACTTT. Translation: CASSLSGVNSPLHF.

The rearrangement links TRBV4-1 to TRBJ1-4; 8 bases map to TRBD1. Unmatched junction bases numbered 6, after V lost 0 bases and J lost 0 bases. There are 18 residues in the CDR3. Per germline, CDR1 MGHRA and CDR2 YSYEKL. CDR3 nucleotides: TGCGCCAGCAGCCAAGATCAGCAGGGGGCTGCAACTAATGAAAAACTGTTTTTT. It encodes CASSQDQQGAATNEKLFF.

This clone appeared once. The chain joins TRBV5-6 to TRBJ2-5; 7 bases match TRBD1. This CDR3 has 16 residues. Germline lookup yields CDR1 SGHDT and CDR2 YYEEEE. The junction had 7 bases not matched to a gene; V was cut back by 0 bases and J by 2 bases. CDR3 protein: CASSLGQGKIQETQYF. CDR3 DNA: TGTGCCAGCAGCTTGGGACAGGGAAAAATTCAAGAGACCCAGTACTTC.

The rearrangement joins TRBV25-1 to TRBJ1-2; 12 bases are a match to TRBD1. V lost 4 bases to trimming and J lost 1 base; unmatched junction nucleotides: 1. The CDR3 totals 15 residues. Germline CDR1 MGHDK, CDR2 SYGVNS. CDR3 sequence (DNA): TGTGCCAGCAGTGGGGACAGGGGGCTTAACTATGGCTACACCTTC. Amino acid sequence: CASSGDRGLNYGYTF.

This clone was observed a single time. The rearrangement joins TRBV6-5 to TRBJ1-2; 7 bases align to TRBD1. V gave up 4 bases and J gave up 5 bases; unmatched junction bases: 4. The CDR3 totals 13 residues. Germline CDR1 is MNHEY and CDR2 is SVGAGI. This CDR3 is CASSLDRRYGYTF. CDR3 sequence (DNA): TGTGCCAGCAGTTTGGACAGGCGGTATGGCTACACCTTC.

The chain employs TRBV2 and TRBJ2-5; 12 bases are a match to TRBD2. TRBJ2-7 explains the end of the DNA better; the J call may be wrong. The CDR3 is made up of 14 amino acids. From germline, CDR1 is SNHLY and CDR2 FYNNEI. Here the CDR3 DNA reads TGTGCCAGCGCAGGACTAGCGGGAACCTACGAGCAGTACTTC. It encodes CASAGLAGTYEQYF.

The gene calls are TRBV4-1 and TRBJ2-2; TRBD1 aligns across 9 bases. This CDR3 has 16 amino acids. Germline V gene data show CDR1 as MGHRA and CDR2 as YSYEKL. Trimming removed 4 bases from V and 2 bases from J; junction bases left unmatched: 5. The CDR3 sequence: CASSLWTGANTGELFF. The CDR3 bases are TGCGCCAGCAGCCTTTGGACAGGGGCTAACACCGGGGAGCTGTTTTTT.

This chain joins TRBV9 and TRBJ2-2; the D gene is possibly TRBD1 (5 bases). V was trimmed by 3 bases and J by 5 bases, leaving 8 bases between them. CDR1 is SGDLS, CDR2 YYNGEE, per germline. The CDR3 extends over 13 amino acids. The CDR3 nucleotides are TGTGCCAGCAGCGAGACAGCGACCGGGGAGCTGTTTTTT. Translating gives CASSETATGELFF.

The V call is TRBV19, the J call TRBJ1-2; D might be TRBD1 (6 bases). In germline, CDR1 is LNHDA, CDR2 SQIVND (reference sequence). V was clipped by 5 bases and J by 6 bases, with 13 bases between them. The CDR3 runs 13 residues. The DNA of the CDR3 is TGTGCCAGTAGTTTACGGACAGCAGATGGCTACACCTTC. Translating gives CASSLRTADGYTF.

This clone occurred a few times. The chain employs TRBV9 and TRBJ2-6; unclear D gene. V lost 3 bases and J 0 bases, leaving 10 bases between the germline ends. From germline, CDR1 is SGDLS and CDR2 YYNGEE. CDR3 length: 16 amino acids. The CDR3, as DNA: TGTGCCAGCAGCGAAACGGTGAGCTCTGGGGCCAACGTCCTGACTTTC. Protein product: CASSETVSSGANVLTF.

The chain links TRBV2 to TRBJ1-2; TRBD1 might be the D (5 bases). Germline CDR1 is SNHLY and CDR2 is FYNNEI. The CDR3 is made up of 16 amino acids. Trimming stripped 5 bases from V and 0 bases from J, with 16 bases between. As DNA, the CDR3 is TGTGCCAGCAGTCGGACGGGGGTTACCTCTAACTATGGCTACACCTTC. It encodes CASSRTGVTSNYGYTF.

The chain carries TRBV12-5 and TRBJ2-3, with 8 bases lining up with TRBD2. V lost 5 bases to trimming and J lost 8 bases; unmatched junction nucleotides: 12. Germline V gene data show CDR1 as LGHNT and CDR2 as FRNRAP. The CDR3 sequence is 15 residues long. The CDR3 is CASGLTSGPQGTQYF. The DNA for the CDR3 is TGTGCTAGTGGTCTTACTAGCGGCCCACAAGGTACGCAGTATTTT.

The CDR3 sequence: CASTTGLTVYNEQFF. The CDR3 DNA sequence: TGTGCCAGCACCACAGGGTTGACGGTCTACAATGAGCAGTTCTTC. This chain links TRBV7-2 with TRBJ2-1; D might be TRBD1 (6 bases). The CDR3 is 15 amino acids. Per germline, CDR1 SGHTA and CDR2 FQGNSA. Trimming stripped 7 bases from V and 3 bases from J, with 16 bases between.

The chain couples TRBV7-2 to TRBJ1-2, with D perhaps TRBD1 (6 bases). V lost 5 bases to trimming and J lost 7 bases, with 20 bases between them. CDR3 size: 15 residues. Germline CDR1 SGHTA, CDR2 FQGNSA. Written as DNA, the CDR3 is TGTGCCAGCAGCCCTACTGGGGGCCCGTGGGGTGGCTACACCTTC. Amino acid sequence: CASSPTGGPWGGYTF.